A selection of T cell receptor beta chains follows, all from one sample in a study of PD-L1 blockade in urothelial cancer. The assay was immunoSEQ multiplex PCR, and TCRdb's table has in-frame clones only and misses some. The table has 90,000 or so clones, about 90% seen once. This specimen consisted of PBMCs, obtained around atezolizumab (anti-PD-L1) treatment. These receptors were collected from a man aged 55 to 70 with urothelial cancer. Both conserved end residues are part of each CDR3. The D gene is left open where the match is weak. Expanded clones are given a class, and other clones once, few, many or no size at all.

CDR3 protein	CDR3 DNA	J gene	V gene	D gene	clone size
CASTWGADTQYF	TGTGCCAGCACCTGGGGCGCAGATACGCAGTATTTT	TRBJ2-3	TRBV7-9	.	.
CASSEVSGRGNTEAFF	TGTGCCAGCAGTGAAGTGTCGGGTCGAGGGAACACTGAAGCTTTCTTT	TRBJ1-1	TRBV2	.	medium-sized
CSATAQETQYF	TGCAGTGCGACAGCCCAAGAGACCCAGTACTTC	TRBJ2-5	TRBV20-1	.	.
CASSPMTGGDQETQYF	TGTGCCAGCAGTCCCATGACAGGGGGCGACCAAGAGACCCAGTACTTC	TRBJ2-5	TRBV27	TRBD1	.
CSVEQGSNEKLFF	TGCAGCGTGGAACAGGGGTCTAATGAAAAACTGTTTTTT	TRBJ1-4	TRBV29-1	TRBD1	.
CASSQGTSGRETQYF	TGCGCCAGCAGCCAAGGGACTAGCGGGAGAGAGACCCAGTACTTC	TRBJ2-5	TRBV4-1	TRBD2	.
CASSYLDTRYQPQHF	TGTGCCAGCAGTTACCTTGACACCCGATATCAGCCCCAGCATTTT	TRBJ1-5	TRBV28	.	once
CASREGEVGQPQHF	TGCGCCAGCAGAGAAGGGGAAGTGGGTCAGCCCCAGCATTTT	TRBJ1-5	TRBV5-1	.	.
CASSLRVAGGLEQYF	TGTGCCAGCAGCTTGCGGGTAGCGGGAGGACTCGAGCAGTACTTC	TRBJ2-7	TRBV5-4	TRBD2	.
CAISVTCGDQTCEQYF	TGTGCCATCAGTGTGACTTGCGGGGACCAAACATGCGAGCAGTACTTC	TRBJ2-7	TRBV10-3	.	.
CASTTGSGTGELFF	TGCGCCAGCACTACAGGGTCAGGCACCGGGGAGCTGTTTTTT	TRBJ2-2	TRBV5-1	.	.
CASSLGGGHGYTF	TGTGCCAGCAGCTTAGGCGGGGGGCACGGCTACACCTTC	TRBJ1-2	TRBV7-2	.	.
CASIMGDREDGLSTGELFF	TGTGCCAGCATTATGGGGGACAGGGAGGATGGTTTAAGCACCGGGGAGCTGTTTTTT	TRBJ2-2	TRBV28	TRBD1	.
CAWGRAYEQYF	TGTGCCTGGGGGAGAGCCTACGAGCAGTACTTC	TRBJ2-7	TRBV30	.	once
CASSLAQPGISYQETQYF	TGTGCCAGCAGCTTAGCGCAACCGGGGATCTCATACCAAGAGACCCAGTACTTC	TRBJ2-5	TRBV7-6	.	.
CASSVEWRGLYNEQFF	TGTGCCAGCAGCGTAGAATGGCGGGGGCTTTACAATGAGCAGTTCTTC	TRBJ2-1	TRBV9	.	.
CASSAGGRDTQYF	TGTGCCAGTTCAGCGGGGGGTAGAGATACGCAGTATTTT	TRBJ2-3	TRBV19	TRBD2	.
CASSFSGSSGEQFF	TGTGCCAGCAGTTTCAGCGGGAGCTCGGGGGAGCAGTTCTTC	TRBJ2-1	TRBV28	TRBD2	.
CASSLTVNEQFF	TGCGCCAGCAGCTTGACGGTGAATGAGCAGTTCTTC	TRBJ2-1	TRBV5-1	.	few
CASRQQGDGTEAFF	TGTGCCAGCAGGCAACAGGGGGATGGCACTGAAGCTTTCTTT	TRBJ1-1	TRBV2	TRBD1	once
CAWSRGDGYNEQFF	TGTGCCTGGAGTCGGGGGGACGGATACAATGAGCAGTTCTTC	TRBJ2-1	TRBV30	TRBD2	.
CASSFAGGAGETQYF	TGCGCCAGCAGCTTCGCAGGGGGTGCGGGAGAGACCCAGTACTTC	TRBJ2-5	TRBV5-1	TRBD1	.
CASSPMRATNEQFF	TGTGCCAGCTCCCCGATGCGGGCGACAAATGAGCAGTTCTTC	TRBJ2-1	TRBV18	.	once
CASSPAGGPIETQYF	TGTGCCAGCAGCCCGGCAGGGGGTCCGATCGAGACCCAGTACTTC	TRBJ2-5	TRBV5-4	TRBD1	.
CAWRTGSSGNTIYF	TGTGCCTGGCGGACAGGGAGCTCTGGAAACACCATATATTTT	TRBJ1-3	TRBV30	TRBD1	.
CASSLSTALGETQYF	TGTGCCAGCAGTTTATCGACAGCCTTGGGGGAGACCCAGTACTTC	TRBJ2-5	TRBV27	.	medium-sized
CASSTHRAGYTF	TGTGCCAGCAGTACCCACAGGGCTGGCTACACCTTC	TRBJ1-2	TRBV6-5	.	.
CASSLGYGAGGFSEQFF	TGTGCCAGCAGCTTAGGCTATGGAGCGGGCGGCTTTAGTGAGCAGTTCTTC	TRBJ2-1	TRBV7-2	.	.
CASSEYSAGQRAQYF	TGCGCCAGCAGTGAATATTCCGCAGGGCAGAGAGCGCAGTATTTT	TRBJ2-3	TRBV10-1	.	.
CASSQELAASGNTIYF	TGTGCCAGCAGCCAGGAGCTGGCAGCTTCCGGAAACACCATATATTTT	TRBJ1-3	TRBV4-2	.	once
CTSSPDSSGMSNQPQHF	TGCACCAGCAGCCCCGATTCGTCAGGGATGTCCAATCAGCCCCAGCATTTT	TRBJ1-5	TRBV1	.	.
CATSREGFGLNEQFF	TGTGCCACCAGCAGAGAGGGCTTCGGCTTAAATGAGCAGTTCTTC	TRBJ2-1	TRBV15	.	few
CASSLAPAGAFTDTQYF	TGCGCCAGCAGCTTGGCCCCAGCGGGGGCCTTCACAGATACGCAGTATTTT	TRBJ2-3	TRBV5-1	TRBD2	.
CASRRTSGSYNEQFF	TGTGCCAGCAGGCGGACTAGCGGCTCCTACAATGAGCAGTTCTTC	TRBJ2-1	TRBV6-5	TRBD2	.
CASSWGQAGFNEQFF	TGTGCCAGCAGCTGGGGACAGGCGGGATTCAATGAGCAGTTCTTC	TRBJ2-1	TRBV7-3	TRBD1	.
CASSIRGVGETQYF	TGTGCCAGCAGCATTCGCGGGGTCGGAGAGACCCAGTACTTC	TRBJ2-5	TRBV5-5	.	once
CAISERTGTDTQYF	TGTGCCATCAGTGAGCGGACAGGCACAGATACGCAGTATTTT	TRBJ2-3	TRBV10-3	.	.
CASRRTGRDTGELFF	TGTGCCAGCAGAAGGACAGGTCGAGACACCGGGGAGCTGTTTTTT	TRBJ2-2	TRBV27	TRBD1	.
CASSGSQGTGELFF	TGTGCCAGCAGCGGCTCCCAGGGCACCGGGGAGCTGTTTTTT	TRBJ2-2	TRBV9	.	.
CATSRVLGRGETQYF	TGTGCCACCAGCAGGGTCTTGGGCAGGGGGGAGACCCAGTACTTC	TRBJ2-5	TRBV15	TRBD1	.
CASSPFSQGSDYGYTF	TGTGCCAGCTCACCCTTTTCGCAGGGCTCCGACTATGGCTACACCTTC	TRBJ1-2	TRBV18	.	.
CASSPDSFTDTQYF	TGTGCCAGCTCCCCGGACAGCTTCACAGATACGCAGTATTTT	TRBJ2-3	TRBV7-3	.	.
CASSQGGVYEQYF	TGCGCCAGCAGCCAAGGGGGGGTCTACGAGCAGTACTTC	TRBJ2-7	TRBV4-3	.	.
CASSPTAGQRIKSSGNTIYF	TGTGCCAGCTCACCCACCGCGGGACAGCGGATAAAAAGCTCTGGAAACACCATATATTTT	TRBJ1-3	TRBV18	TRBD1	.
CASSHSTGVRGYTF	TGCGCCAGCAGTCATTCTACAGGGGTGAGGGGCTACACCTTC	TRBJ1-2	TRBV23-1	TRBD1	.
CASSVGQGAGNTIYF	TGTGCCAGCAGCGTAGGACAGGGGGCTGGAAACACCATATATTTT	TRBJ1-3	TRBV9	TRBD1	.
CASSRNRGQTNEKLFF	TGTGCCAGCAGCCGGAACAGGGGGCAGACTAATGAAAAACTGTTTTTT	TRBJ1-4	TRBV4-2	TRBD1	.